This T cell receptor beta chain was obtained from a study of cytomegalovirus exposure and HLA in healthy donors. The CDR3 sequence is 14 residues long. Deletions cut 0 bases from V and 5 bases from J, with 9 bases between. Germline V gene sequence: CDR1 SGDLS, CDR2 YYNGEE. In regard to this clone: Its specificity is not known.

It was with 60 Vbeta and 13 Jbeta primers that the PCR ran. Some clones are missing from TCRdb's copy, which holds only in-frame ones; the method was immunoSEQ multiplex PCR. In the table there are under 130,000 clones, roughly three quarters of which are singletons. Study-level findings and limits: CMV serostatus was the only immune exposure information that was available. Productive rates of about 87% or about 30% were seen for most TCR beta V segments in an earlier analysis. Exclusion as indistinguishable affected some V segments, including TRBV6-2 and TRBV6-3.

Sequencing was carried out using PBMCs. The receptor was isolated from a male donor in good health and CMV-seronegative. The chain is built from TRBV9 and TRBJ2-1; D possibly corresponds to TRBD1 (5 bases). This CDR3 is CASSVDWGNNEQFF. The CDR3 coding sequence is TGTGCCAGCAGCGTAGATTGGGGCAACAATGAGCAGTTCTTC. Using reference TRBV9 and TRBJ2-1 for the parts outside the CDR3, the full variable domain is DSGVTQTPKHLITATGQRVTLRCSPRSGDLSVYWYQQSLDQGLQFLIQYYNGEERAKGNILERFSAQQFPDLHSELNLSSLELGDSALYFCASSVDWGNNEQFFGPGTRLTVL.